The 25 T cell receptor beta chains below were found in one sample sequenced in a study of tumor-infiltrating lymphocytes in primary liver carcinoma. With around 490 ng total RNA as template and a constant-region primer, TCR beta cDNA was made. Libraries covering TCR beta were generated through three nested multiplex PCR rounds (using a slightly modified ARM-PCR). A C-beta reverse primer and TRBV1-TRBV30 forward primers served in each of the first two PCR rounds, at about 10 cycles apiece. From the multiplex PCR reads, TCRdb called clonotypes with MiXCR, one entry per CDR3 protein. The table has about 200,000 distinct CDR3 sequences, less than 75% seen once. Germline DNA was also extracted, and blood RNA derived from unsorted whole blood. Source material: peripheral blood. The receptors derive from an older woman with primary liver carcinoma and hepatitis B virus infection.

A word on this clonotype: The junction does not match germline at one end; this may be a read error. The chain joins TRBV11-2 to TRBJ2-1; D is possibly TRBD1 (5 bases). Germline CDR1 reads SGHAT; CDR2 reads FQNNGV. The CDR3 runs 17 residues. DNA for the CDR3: TGTGACAGCAGCCGCCAGGGAACGGCGAGCTCCTACAATGAGCAGTTCTTC. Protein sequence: CDSSRQGTASSYNEQFF.

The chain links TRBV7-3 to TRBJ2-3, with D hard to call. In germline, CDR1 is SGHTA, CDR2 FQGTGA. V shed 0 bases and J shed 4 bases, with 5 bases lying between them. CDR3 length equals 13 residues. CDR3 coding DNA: TGTGCCAGCAGCTTAACGGGCTCAGATACGCAGTATTTT. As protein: CASSLTGSDTQYF.

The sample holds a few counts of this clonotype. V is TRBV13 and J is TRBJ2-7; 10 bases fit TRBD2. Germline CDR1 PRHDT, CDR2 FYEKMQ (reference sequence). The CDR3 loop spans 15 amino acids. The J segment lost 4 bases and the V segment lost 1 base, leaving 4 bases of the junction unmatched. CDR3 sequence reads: CASSLASGSEYEQYF. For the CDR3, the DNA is TGTGCCAGCAGCTTAGCTAGCGGGAGCGAGTACGAGCAGTACTTC.

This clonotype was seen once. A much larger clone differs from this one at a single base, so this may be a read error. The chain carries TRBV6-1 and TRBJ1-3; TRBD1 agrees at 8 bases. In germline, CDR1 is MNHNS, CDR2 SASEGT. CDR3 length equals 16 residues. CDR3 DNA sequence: TGTGCCAGCTTCCCCGGGCAGGGGGCGTCTGGAAGCACCATATATTTT. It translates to CASFPGQGASGSTIYF.

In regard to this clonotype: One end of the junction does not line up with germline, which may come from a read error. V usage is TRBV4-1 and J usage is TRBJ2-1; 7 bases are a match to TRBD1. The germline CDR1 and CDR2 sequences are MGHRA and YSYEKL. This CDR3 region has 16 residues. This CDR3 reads CASNQVGRGLYNEQFF. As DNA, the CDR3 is TGCGCCAGCAACCAAGTTGGCAGGGGGTTATACAACGAGCAGTTCTTC.

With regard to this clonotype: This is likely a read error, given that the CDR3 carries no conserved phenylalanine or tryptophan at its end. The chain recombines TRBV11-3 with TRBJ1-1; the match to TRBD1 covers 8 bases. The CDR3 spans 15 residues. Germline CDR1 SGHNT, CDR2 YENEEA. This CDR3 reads CGSSSYRGSNTEAFS. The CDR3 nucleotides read TGTGGCAGCAGCTCCTACAGGGGGTCGAACACTGAAGCTTTCTCT.

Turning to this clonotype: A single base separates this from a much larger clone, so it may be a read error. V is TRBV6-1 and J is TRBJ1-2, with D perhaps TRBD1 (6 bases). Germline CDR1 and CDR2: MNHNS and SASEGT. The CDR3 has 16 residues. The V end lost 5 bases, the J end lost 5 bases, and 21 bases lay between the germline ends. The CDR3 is CASSQSRTARTYGYTF. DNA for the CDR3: TGTGCCAGCAGTCAGTCCCGGACAGCTCGAACTTATGGCTACACCTTC.

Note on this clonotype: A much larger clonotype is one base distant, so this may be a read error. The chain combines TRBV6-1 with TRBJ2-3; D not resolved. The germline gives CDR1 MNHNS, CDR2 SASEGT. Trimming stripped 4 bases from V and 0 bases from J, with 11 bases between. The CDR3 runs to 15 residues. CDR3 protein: CASSVTALSTDTQYF. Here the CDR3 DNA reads TGTGCCAGCAGTGTAACAGCGCTTAGCACAGATACGCAGTATTTT.

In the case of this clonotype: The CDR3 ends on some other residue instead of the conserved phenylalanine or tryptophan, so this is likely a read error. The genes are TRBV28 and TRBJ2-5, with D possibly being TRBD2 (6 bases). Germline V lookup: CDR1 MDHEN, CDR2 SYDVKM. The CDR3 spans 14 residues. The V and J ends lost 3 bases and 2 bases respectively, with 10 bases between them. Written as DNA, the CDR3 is TGTGCCAGCAGTTTCTTCGCGGGGCAAGAGACCCAGTACTTA. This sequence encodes CASSFFAGQETQYL.

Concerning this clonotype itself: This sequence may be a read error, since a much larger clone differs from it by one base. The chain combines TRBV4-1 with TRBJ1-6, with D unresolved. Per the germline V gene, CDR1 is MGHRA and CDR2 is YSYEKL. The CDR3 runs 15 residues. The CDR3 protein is CASSQVTVYDSPLHF. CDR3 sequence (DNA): TGCGCCAGCAGCCAAGTCACAGTCTATGATTCACCCCTCCACTTT.

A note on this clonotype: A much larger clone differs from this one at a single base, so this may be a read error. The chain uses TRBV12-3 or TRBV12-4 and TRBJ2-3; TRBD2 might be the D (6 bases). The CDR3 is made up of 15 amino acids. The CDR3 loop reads CANSLEEGSEDTQYF. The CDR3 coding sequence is TGTGCCAACAGTTTAGAGGAGGGGTCGGAGGATACGCAGTATTTT.

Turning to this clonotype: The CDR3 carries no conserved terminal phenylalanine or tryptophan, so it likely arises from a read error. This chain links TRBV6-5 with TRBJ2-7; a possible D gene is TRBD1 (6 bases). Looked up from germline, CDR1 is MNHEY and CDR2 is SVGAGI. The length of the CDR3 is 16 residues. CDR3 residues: CTSSSNTGTPAMEQYL. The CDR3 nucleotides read TGTACCAGCAGTTCCAATACCGGGACACCAGCTATGGAGCAGTACTTA.

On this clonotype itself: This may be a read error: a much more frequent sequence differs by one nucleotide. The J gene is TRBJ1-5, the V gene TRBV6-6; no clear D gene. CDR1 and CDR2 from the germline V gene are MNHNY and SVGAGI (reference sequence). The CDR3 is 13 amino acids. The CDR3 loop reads CASGYGRNQPQHF. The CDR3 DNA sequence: TGTGCCAGCGGTTACGGTCGAAATCAGCCCCAGCATTTT.

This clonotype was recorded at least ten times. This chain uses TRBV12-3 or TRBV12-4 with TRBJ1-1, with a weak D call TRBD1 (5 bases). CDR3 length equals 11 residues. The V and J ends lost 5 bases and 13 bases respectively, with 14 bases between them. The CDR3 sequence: CASSLAGRVFF. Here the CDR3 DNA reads TGTGCCAGCAGTCTTGCAGGGAGGGTTTTCTTT.

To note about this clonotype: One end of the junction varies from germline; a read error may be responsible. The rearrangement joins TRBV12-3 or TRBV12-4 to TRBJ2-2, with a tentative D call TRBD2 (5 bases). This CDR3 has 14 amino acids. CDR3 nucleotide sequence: TGTGCCAGCAGTCTTTCTAGATGGAACGGGGATCTGTTTTTT. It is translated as CASSLSRWNGDLFF.

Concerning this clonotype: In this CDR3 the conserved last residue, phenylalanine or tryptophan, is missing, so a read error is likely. The CDR3 reads CASRTQGGNTEAFL. In DNA form, the CDR3 reads TGTGCCAGCAGAACACAGGGGGGGAACACTGAAGCTTTCCTT. The V and J genes are TRBV12-3 or TRBV12-4 and TRBJ1-1; 8 positions match TRBD1. The CDR3 length is 14 residues. Germline trimming cut 6 bases from V and 1 base from J; bases unmatched to any gene: 4.

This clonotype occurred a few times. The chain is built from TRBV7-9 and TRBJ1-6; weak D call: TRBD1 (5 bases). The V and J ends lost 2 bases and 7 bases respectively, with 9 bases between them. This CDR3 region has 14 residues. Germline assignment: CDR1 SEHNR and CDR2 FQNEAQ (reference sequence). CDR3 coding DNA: TGTGCCAGCAGCTTAATGCAGGGAAATTCACCCCTCCACTTT. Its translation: CASSLMQGNSPLHF.

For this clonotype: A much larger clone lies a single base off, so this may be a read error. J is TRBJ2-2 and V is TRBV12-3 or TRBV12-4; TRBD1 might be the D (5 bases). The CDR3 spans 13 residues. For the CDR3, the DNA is TGTACCAGCAGTTTATCAGGGCCCGGGGAGCTGTTTTTT. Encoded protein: CTSSLSGPGELFF.

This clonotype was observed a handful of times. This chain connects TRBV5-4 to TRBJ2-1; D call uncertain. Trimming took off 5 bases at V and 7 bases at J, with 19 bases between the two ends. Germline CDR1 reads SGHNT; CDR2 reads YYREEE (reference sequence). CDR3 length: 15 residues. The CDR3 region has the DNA TGTGCCAGCAGTCTGGCAGTCGGTACCTCAAATGAGCAGTTCTTC. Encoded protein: CASSLAVGTSNEQFF.

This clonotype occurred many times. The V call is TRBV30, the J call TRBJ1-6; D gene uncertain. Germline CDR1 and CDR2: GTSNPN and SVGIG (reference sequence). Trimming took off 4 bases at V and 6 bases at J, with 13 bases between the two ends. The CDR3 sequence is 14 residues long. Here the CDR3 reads CAWNSRILNSPLHF. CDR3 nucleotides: TGTGCCTGGAACAGCCGAATACTTAATTCACCCCTCCACTTT.

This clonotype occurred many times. The CDR3 DNA follows: TGCAGCGTTGATTTGGACACCGGGACAGGCGCCTACGAGCAGTACTTC. This translates into CSVDLDTGTGAYEQYF. V and J are TRBV29-1 and TRBJ2-7, with 8 bases lining up with TRBD1. There are 16 residues in the CDR3. Unmatched junction bases numbered 12, after V lost 3 bases and J lost 2 bases. Germline V CDR1 and CDR2: SQVTM, ANQGSEA.

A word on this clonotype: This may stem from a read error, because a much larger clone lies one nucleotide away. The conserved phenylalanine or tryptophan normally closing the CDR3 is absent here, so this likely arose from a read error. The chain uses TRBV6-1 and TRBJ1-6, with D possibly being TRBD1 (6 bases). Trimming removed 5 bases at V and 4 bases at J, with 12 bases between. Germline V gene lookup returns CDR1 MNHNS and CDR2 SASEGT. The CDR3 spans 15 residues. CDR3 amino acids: CASSYLGQYNSPLHL. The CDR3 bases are TGTGCCAGCAGTTATCTAGGACAGTATAATTCACCCCTCCACTTA.

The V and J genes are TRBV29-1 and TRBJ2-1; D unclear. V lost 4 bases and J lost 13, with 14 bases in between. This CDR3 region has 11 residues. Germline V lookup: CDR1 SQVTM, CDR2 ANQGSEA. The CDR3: CSVGRLDNQFF. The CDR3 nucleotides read TGCAGCGTTGGGCGGTTGGATAACCAGTTCTTC.

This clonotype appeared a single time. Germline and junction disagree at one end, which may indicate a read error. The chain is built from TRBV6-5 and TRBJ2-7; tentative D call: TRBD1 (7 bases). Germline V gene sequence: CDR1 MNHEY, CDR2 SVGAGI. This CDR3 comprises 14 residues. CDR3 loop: CASSDGGQRYEPYF. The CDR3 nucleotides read TGTGCCAGCAGTGACGGGGGACAGCGATACGAGCCGTACTTC.

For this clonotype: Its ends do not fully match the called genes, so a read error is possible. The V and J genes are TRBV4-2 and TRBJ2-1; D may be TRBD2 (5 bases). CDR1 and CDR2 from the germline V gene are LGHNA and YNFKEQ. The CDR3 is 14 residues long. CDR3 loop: CASSQGRRYNEQFF. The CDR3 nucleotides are TGTGCTAGCAGCCAAGGGAGAAGATACAATGAGCAGTTCTTC.